This TCR beta chain stems from a study of shared clonotypes between healthy human individuals. Per the germline V gene, CDR1 is MGHRA and CDR2 is YSYEKL. This CDR3 region has 15 residues. Trimming cost V 1 base and J 0 bases, with 9 bases left between them. CD45RO-negative, CCR7-positively selected cells formed the naive CD8 fraction, excluding terminally differentiated effector memory CD45RA+ cells. Genomic DNA of every subset was divided equally among multiple immunoSEQ plates. Profiled with immunoSEQ multiplex PCR; TCRdb holds only in-frame clones, not every one. The sample records roughly 2.1 million clones, just over 90% being singletons.

V usage is TRBV4-1 and J usage is TRBJ1-1; no reliable D call. This sequence was found in a man aged 18 to 30 in good health. Some clones in this sample may be carry-over from other donors' samples. The sequenced sample was naive CD8+ T cells from PBMCs. As DNA, the CDR3 is TGCGCCAGCAGCCAAGTAAACAGCATGAACACTGAAGCTTTCTTT. Residues: CASSQVNSMNTEAFF.